The TCR beta chain under discussion was sequenced for a study of T cell repertoires in cytomegalovirus infection. Study-level information: From public TCR beta signatures came an indication of both CMV infection and matching HLA type.

The CDR3 is made up of 16 amino acids. V was shortened by 2 bases and J by 5 bases, with 18 bases between the two germline ends. TCRdb re-analysed the reads in MiXCR, keeping a single row per CDR3 protein. Counted here are about 110,000 distinct CDR3 sequences, roughly 41% occurring once; the ten biggest clones make up less than 80%. Study-level findings and limits: There were HLA-C-restricted CMV-specific TCR beta clonotypes dominating the ex vivo response.

Of note for this clonotype: Its antigen remains unidentified.

The J gene is TRBJ2-5, the V gene TRBV12-3 or TRBV12-4; no clear D. The specimen was CD8+ T cells from cultured PBMCs, collected from culture after CMV antigen stimulation. The origin of this receptor is a human donor in good health (CMV status not recorded). Some clones in this sample may be carry-over from other donors' samples. CDR3 amino acids: CASSLFYSLSVETQYF. The CDR3 DNA is TGTGCCAGCAGTTTATTTTATAGTCTGTCGGTTGAGACCCAGTACTTC.